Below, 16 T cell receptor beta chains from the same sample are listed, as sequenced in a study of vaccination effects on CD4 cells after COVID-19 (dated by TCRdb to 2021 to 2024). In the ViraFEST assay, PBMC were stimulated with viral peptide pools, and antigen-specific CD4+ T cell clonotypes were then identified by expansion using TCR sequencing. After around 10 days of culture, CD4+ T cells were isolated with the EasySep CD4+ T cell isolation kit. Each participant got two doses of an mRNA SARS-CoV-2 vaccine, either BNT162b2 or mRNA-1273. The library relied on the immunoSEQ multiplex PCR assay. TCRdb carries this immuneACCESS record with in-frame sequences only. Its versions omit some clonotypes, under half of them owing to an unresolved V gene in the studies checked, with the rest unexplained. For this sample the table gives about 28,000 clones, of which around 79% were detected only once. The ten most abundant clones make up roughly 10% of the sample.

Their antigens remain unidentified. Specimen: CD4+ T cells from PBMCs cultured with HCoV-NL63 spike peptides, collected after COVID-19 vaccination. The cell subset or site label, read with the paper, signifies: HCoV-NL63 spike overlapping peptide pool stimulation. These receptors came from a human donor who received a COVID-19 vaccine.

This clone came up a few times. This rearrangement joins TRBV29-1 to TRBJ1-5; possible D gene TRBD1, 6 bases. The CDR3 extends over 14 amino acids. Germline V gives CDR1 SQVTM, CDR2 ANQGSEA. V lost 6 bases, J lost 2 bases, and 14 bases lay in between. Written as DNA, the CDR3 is TGCAGCGTCGTTACAGGGCTTGGCAATCAGCCCCAGCATTTT. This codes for CSVVTGLGNQPQHF.

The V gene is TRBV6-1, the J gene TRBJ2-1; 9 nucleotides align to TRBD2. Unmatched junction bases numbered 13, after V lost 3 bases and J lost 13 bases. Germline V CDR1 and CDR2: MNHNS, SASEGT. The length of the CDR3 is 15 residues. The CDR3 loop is CASSEGIPGLAPQFF. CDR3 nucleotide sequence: TGTGCCAGCAGTGAGGGCATACCGGGACTAGCCCCTCAGTTCTTC.

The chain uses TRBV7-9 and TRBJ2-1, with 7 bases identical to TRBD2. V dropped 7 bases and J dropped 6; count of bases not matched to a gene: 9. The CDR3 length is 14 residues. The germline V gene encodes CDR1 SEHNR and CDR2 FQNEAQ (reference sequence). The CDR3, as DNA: TGTGCCAGCACCACTCGGACTAGGATCAATGAGCAGTTCTTC. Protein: CASTTRTRINEQFF.

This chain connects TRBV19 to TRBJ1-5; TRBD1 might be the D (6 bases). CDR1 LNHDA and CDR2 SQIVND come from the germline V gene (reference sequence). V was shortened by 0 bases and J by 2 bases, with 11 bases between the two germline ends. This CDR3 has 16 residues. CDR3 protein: CASSIDYAGGNQPQHF. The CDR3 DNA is TGTGCCAGTAGTATAGACTATGCAGGGGGCAATCAGCCCCAGCATTTT.

DNA for the CDR3: TGTGCCAGCAGCGTTACTTCCGGGACTAGCGCCACCACCGGGGAGCTGTTTTTT. It specifies CASSVTSGTSATTGELFF. The rearrangement uses TRBV5-6 and TRBJ2-2, with 10 bases fitting TRBD2. The CDR3 runs to 18 residues. Trimming cost V 4 bases and J 4 bases; bases outside gene matches: 13. CDR1 SGHDT and CDR2 YYEEEE come from the germline V gene.

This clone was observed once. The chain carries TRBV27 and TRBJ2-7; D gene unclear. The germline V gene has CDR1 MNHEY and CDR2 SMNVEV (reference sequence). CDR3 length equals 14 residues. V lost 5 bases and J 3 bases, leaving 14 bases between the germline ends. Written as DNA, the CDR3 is TGTGCCAGCAGTCTCCTCGGCGGCGGCTACGAGCAGTACTTC. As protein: CASSLLGGGYEQYF.

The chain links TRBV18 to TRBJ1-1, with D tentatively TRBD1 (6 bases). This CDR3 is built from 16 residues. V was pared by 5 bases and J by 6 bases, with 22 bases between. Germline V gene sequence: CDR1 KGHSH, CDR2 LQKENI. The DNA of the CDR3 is TGTGCCAGCTCATCCGCCGATTCAGGGGTGGTTGCTGAAGCTTTCTTT. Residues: CASSSADSGVVAEAFF. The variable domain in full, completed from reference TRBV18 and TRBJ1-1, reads NAGVMQNPRHLVRRRGQEARLRCSPMKGHSHVYWYRQLPEEGLKFMVYLQKENIIDESGMPKERFSAEFPKEGPSILRIQQVVRGDSAAYFCASSSADSGVVAEAFFGQGTRLTVV.

CDR3 in amino acids: CASRDSGTLFNEQFF. In DNA, the CDR3 is TGTGCCAGCAGGGATTCCGGGACACTCTTCAATGAGCAGTTCTTC. This chain joins TRBV6-5 and TRBJ2-1; a weak D match, TRBD1 (6 bases). Germline V gene lookup returns CDR1 MNHEY and CDR2 SVGAGI. This CDR3 contains 15 residues. Trimming removed 6 bases from V and 6 bases from J, with 18 bases in between.

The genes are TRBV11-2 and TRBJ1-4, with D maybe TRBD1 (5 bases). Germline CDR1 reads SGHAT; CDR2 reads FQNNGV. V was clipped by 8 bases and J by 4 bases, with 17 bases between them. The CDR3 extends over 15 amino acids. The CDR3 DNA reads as TGTGCCAGCCAACCCCTGGGGCCGAATAATGAAAAACTGTTTTTT. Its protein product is CASQPLGPNNEKLFF.

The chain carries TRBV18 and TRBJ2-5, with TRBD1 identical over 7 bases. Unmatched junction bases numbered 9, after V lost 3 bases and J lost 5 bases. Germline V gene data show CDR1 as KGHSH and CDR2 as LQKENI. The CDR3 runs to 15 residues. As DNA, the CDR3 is TGTGCCAGCTCACCTCTGACAGGGCGCGAGGAGACCCAGTACTTC. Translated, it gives CASSPLTGREETQYF.

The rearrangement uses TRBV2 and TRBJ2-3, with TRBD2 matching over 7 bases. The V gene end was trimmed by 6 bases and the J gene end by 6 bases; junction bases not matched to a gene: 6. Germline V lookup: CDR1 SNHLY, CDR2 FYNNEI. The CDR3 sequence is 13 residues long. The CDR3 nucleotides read TGTGCCAGCAGAGCCGGGAGGTACGATACGCAGTATTTT. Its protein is CASRAGRYDTQYF.

The CDR3 reads CASSQGQLNEKLFF. CDR3 DNA: TGTGCCAGCAGCCAGGGACAGCTTAATGAAAAACTGTTTTTT. This chain links TRBV13 with TRBJ1-4; 7 nucleotides match TRBD1. CDR1 is PRHDT and CDR2 is FYEKMQ in the germline V gene (reference sequence). This CDR3 comprises 14 residues. V lost 5 bases, J lost 4 bases, and 4 bases stayed unmatched.

CDR3 amino acids: CAWSFPGSTEAFF. The CDR3 bases are TGTGCCTGGAGTTTCCCTGGAAGCACTGAAGCTTTCTTT. The chain recombines TRBV30 with TRBJ1-1; D ambiguous. The V gene lost 2 bases and the J gene lost 4 bases, with 11 bases spanning the gap. Germline CDR1 GTSNPN, CDR2 SVGIG (reference sequence). The CDR3 runs 13 residues. Drawing the rest from reference TRBV30 and TRBJ1-1, the complete variable domain is SQTIHQWPATLVQPVGSPLSLECTVEGTSNPNLYWYRQAAGRGLQLLFYSVGIGQISSEVPQNLSASRPQDRQFILSSKKLLLSDSGFYLCAWSFPGSTEAFFGQGTRLTVV.

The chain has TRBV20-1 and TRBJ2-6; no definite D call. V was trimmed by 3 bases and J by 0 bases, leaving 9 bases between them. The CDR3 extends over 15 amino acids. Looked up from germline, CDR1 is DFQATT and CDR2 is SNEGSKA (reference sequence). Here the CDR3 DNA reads TGCAGTGCTAGTGACGGTAGCTCTGGGGCCAACGTCCTGACTTTC. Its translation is CSASDGSSGANVLTF.

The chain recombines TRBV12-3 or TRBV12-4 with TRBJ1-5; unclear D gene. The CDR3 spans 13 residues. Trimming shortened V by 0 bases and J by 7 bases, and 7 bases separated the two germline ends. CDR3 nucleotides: TGTGCCAGCAGTTTAGCCGGAGGACAGCCCCAGCATTTT. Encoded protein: CASSLAGGQPQHF.

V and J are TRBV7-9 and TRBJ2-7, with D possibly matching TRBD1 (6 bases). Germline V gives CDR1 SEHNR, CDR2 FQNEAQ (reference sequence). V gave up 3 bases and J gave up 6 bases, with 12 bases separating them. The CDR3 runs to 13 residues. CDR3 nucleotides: TGTGCCAGCAGCTTGTCCACAGGGATCGAGCAGTACTTC. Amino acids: CASSLSTGIEQYF.